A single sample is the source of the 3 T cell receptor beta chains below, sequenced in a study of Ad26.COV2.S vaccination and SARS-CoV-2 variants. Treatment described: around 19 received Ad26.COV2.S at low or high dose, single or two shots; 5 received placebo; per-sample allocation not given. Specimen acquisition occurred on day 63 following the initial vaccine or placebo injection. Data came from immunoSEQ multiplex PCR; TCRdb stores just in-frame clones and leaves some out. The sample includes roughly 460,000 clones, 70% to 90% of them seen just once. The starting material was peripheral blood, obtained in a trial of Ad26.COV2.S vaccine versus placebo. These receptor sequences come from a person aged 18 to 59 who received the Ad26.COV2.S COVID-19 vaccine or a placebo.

CDR3: CASSESIRGGKERGSYEQYF. CDR3 nucleotide sequence: TGCGCCAGCAGTGAGTCGATCAGGGGAGGAAAAGAAAGGGGGTCGTACGAGCAGTACTTC. This chain links TRBV10-2 with TRBJ2-7, with D perhaps being TRBD1 or TRBD2 (6 bases each). The germline V and J ends were trimmed by 0 bases and 4 bases, with 28 bases remaining between them. The CDR3 totals 20 residues. Germline assignment: CDR1 WSHSY and CDR2 SAAADI.

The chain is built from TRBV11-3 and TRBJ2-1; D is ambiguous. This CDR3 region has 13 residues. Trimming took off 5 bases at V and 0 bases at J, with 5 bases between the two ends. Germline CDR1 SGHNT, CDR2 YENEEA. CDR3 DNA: TGTGCCAGCAGCCTCAGCTCCTACAATGAGCAGTTCTTC. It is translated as CASSLSSYNEQFF. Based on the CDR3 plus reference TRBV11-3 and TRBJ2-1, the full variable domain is EAGVVQSPRYKIIEKKQPVAFWCNPISGHNTLYWYLQNLGQGPELLIRYENEEAVDDSQLPKDRFSAERLKGVDSTLKIQPAELGDSAVYLCASSLSSYNEQFFGPGTRLTVL.

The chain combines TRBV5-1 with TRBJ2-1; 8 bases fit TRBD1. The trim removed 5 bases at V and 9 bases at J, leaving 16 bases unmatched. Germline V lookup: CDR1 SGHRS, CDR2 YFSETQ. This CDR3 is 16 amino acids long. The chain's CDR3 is CASSSLTGDRTSEQFF. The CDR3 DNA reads TGCGCCAGCAGTTCCCTGACAGGGGATAGGACGAGTGAGCAGTTCTTC.